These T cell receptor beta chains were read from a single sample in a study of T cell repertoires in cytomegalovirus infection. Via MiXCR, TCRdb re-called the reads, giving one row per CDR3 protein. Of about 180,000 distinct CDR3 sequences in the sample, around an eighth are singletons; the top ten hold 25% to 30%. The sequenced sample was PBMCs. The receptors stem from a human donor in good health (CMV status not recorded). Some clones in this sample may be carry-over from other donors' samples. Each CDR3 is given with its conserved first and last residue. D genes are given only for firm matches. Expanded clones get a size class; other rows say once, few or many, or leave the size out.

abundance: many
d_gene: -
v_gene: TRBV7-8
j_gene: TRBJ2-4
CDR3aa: CASSSAGSGGTQYF
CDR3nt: TGTGCCAGCAGCTCGGCGGGGAGCGGAGGGACTCAGTACTTC

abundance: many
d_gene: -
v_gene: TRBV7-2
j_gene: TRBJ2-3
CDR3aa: CASSLGALFTDTQYF
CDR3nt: TGTGCCAGCAGCTTAGGCGCCCTTTTTACAGATACGCAGTATTTT

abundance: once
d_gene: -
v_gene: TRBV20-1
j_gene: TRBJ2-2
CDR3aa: CSARDQTGSRPNTGELFF
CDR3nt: TGCAGTGCTAGAGATCAAACAGGAAGTCGTCCGAACACCGGGGAGCTGTTTTTT

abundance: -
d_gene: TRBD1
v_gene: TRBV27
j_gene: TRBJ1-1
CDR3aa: CASRAPDRGNTEAFF
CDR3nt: TGTGCCAGCAGAGCCCCGGACAGGGGAAACACTGAAGCTTTCTTT

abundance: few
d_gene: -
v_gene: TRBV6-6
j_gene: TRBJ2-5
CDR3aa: CASSPRDIRRETQYF
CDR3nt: TGTGCCAGCAGTCCCAGGGACATCCGCCGGGAGACCCAGTACTTC

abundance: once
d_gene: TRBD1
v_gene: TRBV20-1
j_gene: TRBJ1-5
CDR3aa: CSATPPGQADQPQHF
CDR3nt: TGCAGTGCTACGCCCCCCGGACAGGCCGATCAGCCCCAGCATTTT

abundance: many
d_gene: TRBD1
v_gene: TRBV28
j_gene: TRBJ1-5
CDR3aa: CASSSMGQGGNQPQHF
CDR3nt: TGTGCCAGCAGTTCAATGGGACAGGGGGGCAATCAGCCCCAGCATTTT

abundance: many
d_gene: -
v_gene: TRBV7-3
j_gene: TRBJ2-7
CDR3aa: CASSFRLGAYEQYF
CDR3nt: TGTGCCAGCAGCTTCCGACTGGGGGCCTACGAGCAGTACTTC

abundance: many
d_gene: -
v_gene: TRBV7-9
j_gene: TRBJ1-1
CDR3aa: CASSDTGKRTEAFF
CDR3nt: TGTGCCAGCAGCGATACAGGCAAACGTACTGAAGCTTTCTTT

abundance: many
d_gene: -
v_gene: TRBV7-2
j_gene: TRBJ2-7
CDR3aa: CASSWELMGEQYF
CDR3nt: TGTGCCAGCAGCTGGGAGTTAATGGGCGAGCAGTACTTC

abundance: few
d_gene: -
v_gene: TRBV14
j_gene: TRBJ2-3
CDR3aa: CASSQDLRSTDTQYF
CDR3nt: TGTGCCAGCAGCCAAGACCTCCGAAGCACAGATACGCAGTATTTT

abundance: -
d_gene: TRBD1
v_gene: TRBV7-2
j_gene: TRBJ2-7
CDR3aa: CASSLADRGFPYEQYF
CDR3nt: TGTGCCAGCAGCTTAGCCGACAGGGGGTTCCCCTACGAGCAGTACTTC

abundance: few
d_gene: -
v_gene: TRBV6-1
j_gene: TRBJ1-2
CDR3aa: CASSVAGNYGYTF
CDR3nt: TGTGCCAGCAGTGTGGCAGGAAACTATGGCTACACCTTC

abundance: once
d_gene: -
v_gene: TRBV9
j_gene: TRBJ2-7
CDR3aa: CASSVGGLYEQYF
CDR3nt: TGTGCCAGCAGCGTAGGAGGGCTCTACGAGCAGTACTTC

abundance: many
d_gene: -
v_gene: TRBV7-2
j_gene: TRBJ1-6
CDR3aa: CASSSRHGTPLHF
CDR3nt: TGTGCCAGCAGCTCCCGTCACGGGACACCCCTCCACTTT

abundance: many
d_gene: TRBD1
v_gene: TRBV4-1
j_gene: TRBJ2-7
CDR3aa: CASSHRQGSYEQYF
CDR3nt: TGCGCCAGCAGCCATAGACAGGGCTCCTACGAGCAGTACTTC

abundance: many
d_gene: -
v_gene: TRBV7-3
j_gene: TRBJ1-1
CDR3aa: CASSLDRVTEAFF
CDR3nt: TGTGCCAGCAGCTTAGATAGGGTTACTGAAGCTTTCTTT

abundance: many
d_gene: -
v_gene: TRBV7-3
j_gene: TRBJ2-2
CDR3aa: CASSPRGWTGELFF
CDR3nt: TGTGCCAGCAGCCCCAGGGGATGGACCGGGGAGCTGTTTTTT

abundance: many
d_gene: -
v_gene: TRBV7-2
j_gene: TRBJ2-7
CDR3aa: CASSLMRQTYEQYF
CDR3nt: TGTGCCAGCAGCTTAATGAGACAGACTTACGAGCAGTACTTC

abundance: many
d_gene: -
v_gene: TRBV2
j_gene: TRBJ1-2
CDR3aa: CASSVYRAGYGYTF
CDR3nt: TGTGCCAGCAGTGTATACAGGGCTGGCTATGGCTACACCTTC

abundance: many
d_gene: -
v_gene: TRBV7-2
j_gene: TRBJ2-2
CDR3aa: CASSLVGTTGELFF
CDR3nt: TGTGCCAGCAGCTTAGTCGGGACAACCGGGGAGCTGTTTTTT

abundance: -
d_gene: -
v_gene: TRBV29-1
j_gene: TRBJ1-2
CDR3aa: CSVEDRGDGYTF
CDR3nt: TGCAGCGTTGAAGATCGAGGGGATGGCTACACCTTC

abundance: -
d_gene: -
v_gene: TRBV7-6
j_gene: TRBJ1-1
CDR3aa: CASSLRTLGTEAFF
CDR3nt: TGTGCCAGCAGCCTGAGGACCCTGGGCACTGAAGCTTTCTTT

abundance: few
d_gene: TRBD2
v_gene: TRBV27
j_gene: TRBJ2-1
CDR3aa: CASSIGLAGLHNEQFF
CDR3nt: TGTGCCAGCAGTATCGGACTAGCGGGATTGCACAATGAGCAGTTCTTC

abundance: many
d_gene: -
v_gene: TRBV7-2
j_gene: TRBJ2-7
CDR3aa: CASSLGLSTYEQYF
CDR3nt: TGTGCCAGCAGCTTGGGACTGTCAACCTACGAGCAGTACTTC

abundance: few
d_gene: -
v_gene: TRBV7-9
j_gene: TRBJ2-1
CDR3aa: CASSVGQGYNEQFF
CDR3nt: TGTGCCAGCAGTGTAGGGCAGGGGTACAATGAGCAGTTCTTC

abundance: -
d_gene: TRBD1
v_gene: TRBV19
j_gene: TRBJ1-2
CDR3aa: CASSEDRWRDYGYTF
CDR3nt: TGTGCCAGTAGCGAGGACAGGTGGCGCGACTATGGCTACACCTTC

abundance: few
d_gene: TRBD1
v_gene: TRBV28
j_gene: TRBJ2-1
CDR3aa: CASSLSGTVDNEQFF
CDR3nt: TGTGCCAGCAGTTTATCGGGGACAGTTGACAATGAGCAGTTCTTC

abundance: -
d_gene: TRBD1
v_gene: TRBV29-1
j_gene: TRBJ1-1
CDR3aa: CSGGQINTEAFF
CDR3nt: TGCAGCGGGGGACAGATTAACACTGAAGCTTTCTTT

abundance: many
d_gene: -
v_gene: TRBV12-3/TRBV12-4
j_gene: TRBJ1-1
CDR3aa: CASSFTPMATPVEAFF
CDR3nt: TGTGCCAGCAGTTTTACCCCCATGGCCACCCCCGTTGAAGCTTTCTTT

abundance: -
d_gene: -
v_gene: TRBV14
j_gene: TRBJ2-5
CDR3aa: CASSQGWGDRETQYF
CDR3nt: TGTGCCAGCAGCCAAGGATGGGGGGACCGGGAGACCCAGTACTTC

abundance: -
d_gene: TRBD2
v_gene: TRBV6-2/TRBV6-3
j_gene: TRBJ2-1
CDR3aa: CASSITTSGFYNEQFF
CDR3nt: TGTGCCAGCAGTATCACGACTAGCGGGTTCTACAATGAGCAGTTCTTC

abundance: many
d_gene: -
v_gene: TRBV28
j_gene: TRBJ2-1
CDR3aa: CASSSQTNEQFF
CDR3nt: TGTGCCAGCAGTTCGCAGACAAATGAGCAGTTCTTC

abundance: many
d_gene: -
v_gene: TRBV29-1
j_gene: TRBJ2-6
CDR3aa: CSVRVSGANVLTF
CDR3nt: TGCAGCGTTCGGGTTTCTGGGGCCAACGTCCTGACTTTC

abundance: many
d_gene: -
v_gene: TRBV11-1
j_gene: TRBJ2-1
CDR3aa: CASSLRKTEQFF
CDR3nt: TGTGCCAGCAGCTTGCGGAAGACTGAGCAGTTCTTC

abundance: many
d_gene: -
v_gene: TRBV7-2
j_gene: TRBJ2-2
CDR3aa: CASSRGATGELFF
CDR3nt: TGTGCCAGCAGCCGTGGGGCTACTGGGGAGCTGTTTTTT

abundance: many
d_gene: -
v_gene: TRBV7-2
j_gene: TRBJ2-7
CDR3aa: CASSLVTGFSRSEQYF
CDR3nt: TGTGCCAGCAGCTTAGTGACGGGTTTTTCGAGGAGCGAGCAGTACTTC

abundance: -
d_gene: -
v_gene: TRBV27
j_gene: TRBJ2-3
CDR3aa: CASSFLPPGLPTDTQYF
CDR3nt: TGTGCCAGCAGTTTCCTACCCCCGGGACTCCCCACAGATACGCAGTATTTT

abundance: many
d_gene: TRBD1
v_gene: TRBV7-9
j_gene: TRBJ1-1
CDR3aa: CASSWGQPLEAFF
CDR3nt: TGTGCCAGCAGTTGGGGACAGCCACTTGAAGCTTTCTTT

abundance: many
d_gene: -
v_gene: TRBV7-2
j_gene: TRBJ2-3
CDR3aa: CASSLDREADTQYF
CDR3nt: TGTGCCAGCAGCTTAGATAGAGAGGCAGATACGCAGTATTTT

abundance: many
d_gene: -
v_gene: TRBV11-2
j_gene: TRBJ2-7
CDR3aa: CASSTAFEQYF
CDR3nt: TGTGCCAGCAGCACAGCGTTCGAGCAGTACTTC

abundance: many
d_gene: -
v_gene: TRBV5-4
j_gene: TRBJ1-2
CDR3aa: CASSHWAPSGAGYTF
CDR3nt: TGTGCCAGCAGCCACTGGGCCCCGTCGGGGGCTGGCTACACCTTC

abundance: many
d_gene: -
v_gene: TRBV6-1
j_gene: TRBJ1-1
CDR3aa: CAGATQRTEAFF
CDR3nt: TGTGCCGGTGCAACTCAAAGGACTGAAGCTTTCTTT

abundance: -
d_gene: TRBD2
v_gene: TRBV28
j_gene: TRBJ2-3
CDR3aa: CASPPSGLAGTDTQYF
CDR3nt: TGTGCCAGCCCTCCCTCCGGACTAGCCGGCACAGATACGCAGTATTTT

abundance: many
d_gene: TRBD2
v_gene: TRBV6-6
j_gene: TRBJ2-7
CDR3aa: CASSYMERGAYEQYF
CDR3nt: TGTGCCAGCAGTTATATGGAGCGGGGAGCCTACGAGCAGTACTTC